The clone carrying this TCR beta chain appeared a few times. Its target is unknown. TCRdb reanalysed the reads using MiXCR and keeps one entry per CDR3 protein. The table has around 120,000 distinct CDR3 sequences, over 40% seen once; the top ten hold around 70%. This entry belongs to a study of T cell repertoires in cytomegalovirus infection. Background on the study: Recently identified HLA-C-restricted CMV epitopes were among the peptides used. Study-wide results and caveats: The ex vivo response was dominated by HLA-C-restricted CMV-specific TCR beta clonotypes. Pooled public TCR beta family frequency picked out CMV carriers with the relevant HLA.

The material was CD8+ T cells from cultured PBMCs, obtained from culture after CMV antigen stimulation. The TCR sequence derives from a human donor in good health (CMV status not recorded). Some clones in this sample may be carry-over from other donors' samples.

The CDR3 DNA sequence: TGTGCCAGCAGCTTAGTGGGACTAGCAGACAATGAGCAGTTCTTC. Protein product: CASSLVGLADNEQFF. The V gene is TRBV11-2, the J gene TRBJ2-1, with TRBD2 matching over 9 bases. This CDR3 comprises 15 residues. Germline V gene lookup returns CDR1 SGHAT and CDR2 FQNNGV. V dropped 1 base and J dropped 5; count of bases not matched to a gene: 3.